This paragraph covers one T cell receptor (beta chain) sequence. CDR3 length: 15 residues. The germline gives CDR1 SGHDT, CDR2 YYEEEE. Unmatched junction bases numbered 1, after V lost 0 bases and J lost 4 bases. Using immunoSEQ multiplex PCR, the repertoire was profiled, and TCRdb retains in-frame clones only, with some absent. The data hold about 140,000 clones, with around 80% observed a single time. This sample was taken from a study of blood T cell repertoires in COVID-19. Study at large: The samples span acute and convalescent COVID-19 from the United States, Italy and Spain. T cells, B-cell-depleted T cells, or PBMCs provided the cDNA or gDNA that served as material.

The clonotype was recovered from a man at least 80 years old with acute or convalescent COVID-19. The sequencing sample was made of peripheral blood. This chain joins TRBV5-6 and TRBJ2-1, with TRBD2 matching 10 bases. The CDR3 spells CASSLVLAGYNEQFF. The DNA of the CDR3 is TGTGCCAGCAGCTTGGTACTAGCGGGGTACAATGAGCAGTTCTTC.